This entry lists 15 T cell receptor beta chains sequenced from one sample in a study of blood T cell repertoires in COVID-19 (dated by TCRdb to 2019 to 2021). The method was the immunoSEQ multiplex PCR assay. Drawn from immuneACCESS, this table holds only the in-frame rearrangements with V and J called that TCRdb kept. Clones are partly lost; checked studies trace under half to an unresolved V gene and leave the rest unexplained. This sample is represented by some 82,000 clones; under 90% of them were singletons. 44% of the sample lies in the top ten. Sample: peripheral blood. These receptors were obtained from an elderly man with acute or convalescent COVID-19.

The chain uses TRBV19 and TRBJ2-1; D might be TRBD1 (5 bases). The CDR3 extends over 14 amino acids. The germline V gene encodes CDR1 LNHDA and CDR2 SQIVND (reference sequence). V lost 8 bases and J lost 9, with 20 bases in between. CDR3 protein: CASSQGGGFAEQFF. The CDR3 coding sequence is TGTGCCAGTTCCCAGGGCGGTGGGTTCGCTGAGCAGTTCTTC.

Here the CDR3 DNA reads TGTGCCAGCAGCCTACGGGAGAGAAAAGAGACCCAGTACTTC. As protein: CASSLRERKETQYF. The genes are TRBV9 and TRBJ2-5, with a possible D match to TRBD2 (6 bases). With 4 bases removed from V and 3 bases from J, the gap between germline ends came to 13 bases. The CDR3 runs 14 residues. The germline gives CDR1 SGDLS, CDR2 YYNGEE. Looking up the rest from reference TRBV9 and TRBJ2-5 gives the full variable domain: DSGVTQTPKHLITATGQRVTLRCSPRSGDLSVYWYQQSLDQGLQFLIQYYNGEERAKGNILERFSAQQFPDLHSELNLSSLELGDSALYFCASSLRERKETQYFGPGTRLLVL.

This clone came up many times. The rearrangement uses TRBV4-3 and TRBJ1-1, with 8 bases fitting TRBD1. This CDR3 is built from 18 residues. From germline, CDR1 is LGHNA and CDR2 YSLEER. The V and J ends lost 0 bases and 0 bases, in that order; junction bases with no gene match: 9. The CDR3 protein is CASSQDSPGQDLNTEAFF. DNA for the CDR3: TGCGCCAGCAGCCAAGATTCACCGGGACAGGACTTGAACACTGAAGCTTTCTTT.

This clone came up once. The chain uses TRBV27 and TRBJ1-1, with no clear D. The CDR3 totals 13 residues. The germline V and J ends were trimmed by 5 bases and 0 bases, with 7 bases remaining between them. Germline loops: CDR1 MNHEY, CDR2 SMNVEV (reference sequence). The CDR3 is CASSKQLNTEAFF. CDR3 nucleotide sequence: TGTGCCAGCAGTAAACAGTTGAACACTGAAGCTTTCTTT.

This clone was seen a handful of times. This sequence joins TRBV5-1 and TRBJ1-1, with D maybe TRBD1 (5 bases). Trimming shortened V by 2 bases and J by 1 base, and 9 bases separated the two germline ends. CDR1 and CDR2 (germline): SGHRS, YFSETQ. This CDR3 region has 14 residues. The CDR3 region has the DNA TGCGCCAGCAGCTTTCTCGGGGGGAACACTGAAGCTTTCTTT. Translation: CASSFLGGNTEAFF.

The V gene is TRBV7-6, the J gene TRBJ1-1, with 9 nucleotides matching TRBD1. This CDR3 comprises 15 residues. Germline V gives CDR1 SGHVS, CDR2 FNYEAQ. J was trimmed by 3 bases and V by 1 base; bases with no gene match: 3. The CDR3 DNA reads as TGTGCCAGCAGCTTAGGGGGGGACAGGGACACTGAAGCTTTCTTT. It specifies CASSLGGDRDTEAFF.

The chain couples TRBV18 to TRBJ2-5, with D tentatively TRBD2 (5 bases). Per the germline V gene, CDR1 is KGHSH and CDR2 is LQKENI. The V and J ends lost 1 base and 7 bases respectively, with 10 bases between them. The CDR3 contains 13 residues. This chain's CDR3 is CASSPRSEGTQYF. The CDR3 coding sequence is TGTGCCAGCTCACCACGGTCAGAGGGGACCCAGTACTTC.

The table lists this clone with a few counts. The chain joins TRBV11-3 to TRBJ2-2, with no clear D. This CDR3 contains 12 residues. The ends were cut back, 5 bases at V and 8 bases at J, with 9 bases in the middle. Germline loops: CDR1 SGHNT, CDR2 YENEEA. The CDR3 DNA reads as TGTGCCAGCAGCCCACAATCGGGGGAGCTGTTTTTT. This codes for CASSPQSGELFF.

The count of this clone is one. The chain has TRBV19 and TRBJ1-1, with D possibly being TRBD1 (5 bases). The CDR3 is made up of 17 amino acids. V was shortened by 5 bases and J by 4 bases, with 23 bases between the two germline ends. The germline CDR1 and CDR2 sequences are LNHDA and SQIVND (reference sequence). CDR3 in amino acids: CASSSPGGSSPLTEAFF. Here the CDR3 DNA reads TGTGCCAGTAGTTCACCCGGGGGTTCCAGCCCTCTCACTGAAGCTTTCTTT.

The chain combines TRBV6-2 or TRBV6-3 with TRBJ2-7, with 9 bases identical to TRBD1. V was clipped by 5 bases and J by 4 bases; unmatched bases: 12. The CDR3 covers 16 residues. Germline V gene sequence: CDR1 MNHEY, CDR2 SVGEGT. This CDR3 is CASSLSTGTGTYEQYF. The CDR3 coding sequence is TGTGCCAGCAGTCTTTCCACCGGGACAGGGACGTACGAGCAGTACTTC.

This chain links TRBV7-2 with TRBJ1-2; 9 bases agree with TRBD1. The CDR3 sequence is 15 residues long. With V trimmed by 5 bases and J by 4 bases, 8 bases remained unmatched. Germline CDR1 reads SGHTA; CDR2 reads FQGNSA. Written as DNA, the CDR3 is TGTGCCAGCAGCGTGGGACAGGGCCTCGCCTATGGCTACACCTTC. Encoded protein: CASSVGQGLAYGYTF. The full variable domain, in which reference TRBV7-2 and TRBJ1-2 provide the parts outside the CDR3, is GAGVSQSPSNKVTEKGKDVELRCDPISGHTALYWYRQSLGQGLEFLIYFQGNSAPDKSGLPSDRFSAERTGGSVSTLTIQRTQQEDSAVYLCASSVGQGLAYGYTFGSGTRLTVV.

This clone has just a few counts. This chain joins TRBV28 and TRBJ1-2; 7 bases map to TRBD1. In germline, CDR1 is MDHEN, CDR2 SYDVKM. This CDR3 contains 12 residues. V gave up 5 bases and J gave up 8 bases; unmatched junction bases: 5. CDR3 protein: CASSAGTVGYTF. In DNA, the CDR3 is TGTGCCAGCAGTGCCGGGACAGTCGGCTACACCTTC.

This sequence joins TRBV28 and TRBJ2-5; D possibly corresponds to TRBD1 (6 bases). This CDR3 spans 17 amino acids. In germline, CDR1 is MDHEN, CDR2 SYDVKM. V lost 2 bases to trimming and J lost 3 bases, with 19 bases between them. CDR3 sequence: CASSLLVIGQPKETQYF. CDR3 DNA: TGTGCCAGCAGTTTACTGGTAATAGGACAGCCAAAAGAGACCCAGTACTTC.

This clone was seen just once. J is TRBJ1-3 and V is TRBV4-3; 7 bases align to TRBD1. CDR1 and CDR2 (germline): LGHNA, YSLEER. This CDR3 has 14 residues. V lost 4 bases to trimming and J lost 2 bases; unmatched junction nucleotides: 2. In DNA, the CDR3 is TGCGCCAGCAGCCTGACAGGGACTGGAAACACCATATATTTT. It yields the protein CASSLTGTGNTIYF.

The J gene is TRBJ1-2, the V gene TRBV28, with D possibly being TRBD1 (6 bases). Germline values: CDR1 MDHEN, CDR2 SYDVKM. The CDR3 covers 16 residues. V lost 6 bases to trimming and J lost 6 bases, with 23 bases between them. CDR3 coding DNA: TGTGCCAGCAGAAATCACTCCCAGCGCGGGGGCCATGGCTACACCTTC. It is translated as CASRNHSQRGGHGYTF.